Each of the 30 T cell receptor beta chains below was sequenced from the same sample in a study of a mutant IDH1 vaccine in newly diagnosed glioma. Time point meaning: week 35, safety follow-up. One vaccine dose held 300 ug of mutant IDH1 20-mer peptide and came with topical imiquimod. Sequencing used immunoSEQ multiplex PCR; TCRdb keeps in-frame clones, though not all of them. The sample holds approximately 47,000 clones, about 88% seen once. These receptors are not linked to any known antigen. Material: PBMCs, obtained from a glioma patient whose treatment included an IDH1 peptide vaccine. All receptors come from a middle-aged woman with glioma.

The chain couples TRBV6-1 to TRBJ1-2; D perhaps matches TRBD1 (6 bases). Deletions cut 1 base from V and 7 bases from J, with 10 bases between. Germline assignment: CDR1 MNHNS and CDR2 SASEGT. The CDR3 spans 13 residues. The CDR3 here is CASSEGGAGGYTF. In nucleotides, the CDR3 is TGTGCCAGCAGTGAAGGGGGGGCTGGTGGCTACACCTTC.

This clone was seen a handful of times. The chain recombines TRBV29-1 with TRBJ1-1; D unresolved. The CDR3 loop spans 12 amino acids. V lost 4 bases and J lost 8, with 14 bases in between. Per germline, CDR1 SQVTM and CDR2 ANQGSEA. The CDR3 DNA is TGCAGCGTTGTGGGAATCTTTGTAGAAGCTTTCTTT. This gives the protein CSVVGIFVEAFF.

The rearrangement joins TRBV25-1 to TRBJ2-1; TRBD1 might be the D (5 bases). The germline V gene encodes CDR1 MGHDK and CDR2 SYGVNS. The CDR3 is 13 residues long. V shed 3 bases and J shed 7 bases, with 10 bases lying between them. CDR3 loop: CASSELGANEQFF. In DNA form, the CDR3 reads TGTGCCAGCAGTGAGCTAGGGGCTAATGAGCAGTTCTTC.

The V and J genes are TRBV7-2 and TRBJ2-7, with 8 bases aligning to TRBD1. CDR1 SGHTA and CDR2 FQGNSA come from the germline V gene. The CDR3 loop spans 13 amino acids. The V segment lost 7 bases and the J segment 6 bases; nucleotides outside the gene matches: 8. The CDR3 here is CASTGQGGTEQYF. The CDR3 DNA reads TGTGCCAGCACCGGACAGGGAGGAACCGAGCAGTACTTC.

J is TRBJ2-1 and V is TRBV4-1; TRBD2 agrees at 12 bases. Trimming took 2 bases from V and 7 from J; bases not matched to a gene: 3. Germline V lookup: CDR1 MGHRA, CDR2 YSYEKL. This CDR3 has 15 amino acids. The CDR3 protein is CASSQRLAGANEQFF. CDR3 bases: TGCGCCAGCAGCCAAAGACTAGCGGGAGCAAATGAGCAGTTCTTC.

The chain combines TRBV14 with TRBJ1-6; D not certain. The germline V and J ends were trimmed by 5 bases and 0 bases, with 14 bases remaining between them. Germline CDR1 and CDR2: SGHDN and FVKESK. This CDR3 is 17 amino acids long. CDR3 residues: CASSDLGRSSYNSPLHF. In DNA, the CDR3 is TGTGCCAGCAGCGATCTCGGCCGCAGCTCCTATAATTCACCCCTCCACTTT. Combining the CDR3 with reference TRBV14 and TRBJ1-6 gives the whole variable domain EAGVTQFPSHSVIEKGQTVTLRCDPISGHDNLYWYRRVMGKEIKFLLHFVKESKQDESGMPNNRFLAERTGGTYSTLKVQPAELEDSGVYFCASSDLGRSSYNSPLHFGNGTRLTVT.

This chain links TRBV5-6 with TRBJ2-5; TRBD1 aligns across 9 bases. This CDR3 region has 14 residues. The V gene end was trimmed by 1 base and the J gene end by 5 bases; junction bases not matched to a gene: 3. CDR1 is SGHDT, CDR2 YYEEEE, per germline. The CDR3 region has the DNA TGTGCCAGCAGCTTGTACAGGGGGCCGGAGACCCAGTACTTC. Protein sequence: CASSLYRGPETQYF.

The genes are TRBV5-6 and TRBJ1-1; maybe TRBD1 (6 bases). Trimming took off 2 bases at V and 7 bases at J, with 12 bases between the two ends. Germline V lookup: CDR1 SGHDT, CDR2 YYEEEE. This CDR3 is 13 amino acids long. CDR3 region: CASSFLQGGEAFF. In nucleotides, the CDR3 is TGTGCCAGCAGCTTCTTACAGGGCGGTGAAGCTTTCTTT.

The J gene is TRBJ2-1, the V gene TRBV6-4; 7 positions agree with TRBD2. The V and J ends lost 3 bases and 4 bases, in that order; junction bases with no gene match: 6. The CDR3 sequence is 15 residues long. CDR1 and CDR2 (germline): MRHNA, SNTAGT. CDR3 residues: CASSDWASGYNEQFF. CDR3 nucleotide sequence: TGTGCCAGCAGTGATTGGGCTAGCGGTTACAATGAGCAGTTCTTC.

Here the CDR3 reads CASSSPRGASYEQYF. The DNA for the CDR3 is TGTGCCAGCAGCTCCCCCCGGGGGGCCTCCTACGAGCAGTACTTC. The chain employs TRBV5-4 and TRBJ2-7; a weak D match, TRBD2 (7 bases). CDR1 is SGHNT and CDR2 is YYREEE in the germline V gene (reference sequence). The CDR3 contains 15 residues. V dropped 3 bases and J dropped 0 bases, with 13 bases sitting between them.

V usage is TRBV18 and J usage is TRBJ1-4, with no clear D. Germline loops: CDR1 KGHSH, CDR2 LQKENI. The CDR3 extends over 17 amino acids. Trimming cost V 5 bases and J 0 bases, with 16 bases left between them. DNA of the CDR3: TGTGCCAGCTCAGAAAGTGGACCGTCGGCAACTAATGAAAAACTGTTTTTT. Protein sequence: CASSESGPSATNEKLFF.

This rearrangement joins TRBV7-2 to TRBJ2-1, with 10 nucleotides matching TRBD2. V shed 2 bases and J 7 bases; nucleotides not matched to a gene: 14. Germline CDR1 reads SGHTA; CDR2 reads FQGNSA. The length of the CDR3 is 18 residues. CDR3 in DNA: TGTGCCAGCAGCTTAAGCAAAAAAGCGGGGGGGCCGTCTAATGAGCAGTTCTTC. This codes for CASSLSKKAGGPSNEQFF. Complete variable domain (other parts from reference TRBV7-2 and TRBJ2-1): GAGVSQSPSNKVTEKGKDVELRCDPISGHTALYWYRQSLGQGLEFLIYFQGNSAPDKSGLPSDRFSAERTGGSVSTLTIQRTQQEDSAVYLCASSLSKKAGGPSNEQFFGPGTRLTVL.

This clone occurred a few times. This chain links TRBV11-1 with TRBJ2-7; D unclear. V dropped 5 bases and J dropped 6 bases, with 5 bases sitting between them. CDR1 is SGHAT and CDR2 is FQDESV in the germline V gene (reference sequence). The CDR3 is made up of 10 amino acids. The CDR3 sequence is CASSGSEQYF. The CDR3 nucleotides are TGTGCCAGCAGCGGTAGCGAGCAGTACTTC. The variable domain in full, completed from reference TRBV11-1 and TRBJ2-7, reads EAEVAQSPRYKITEKSQAVAFWCDPISGHATLYWYRQILGQGPELLVQFQDESVVDDSQLPKDRFSAERLKGVDSTLKIQPAELGDSAMYLCASSGSEQYFGPGTRLTVT.

CDR3 protein: CSVDGLAGAHEQYF. The CDR3 bases are TGCAGCGTGGACGGACTAGCGGGAGCCCACGAGCAGTACTTC. This sequence joins TRBV29-1 and TRBJ2-7, with TRBD2 matching over 13 bases. The CDR3 contains 14 residues. Looked up from germline, CDR1 is SQVTM and CDR2 is ANQGSEA. The J segment lost 5 bases and the V segment lost 6 bases, leaving 7 bases of the junction unmatched.

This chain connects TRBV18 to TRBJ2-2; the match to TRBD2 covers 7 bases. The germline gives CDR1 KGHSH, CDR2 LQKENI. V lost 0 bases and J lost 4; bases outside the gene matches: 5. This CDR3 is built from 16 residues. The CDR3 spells CASSPPRLAVTGELFF. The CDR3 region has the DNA TGTGCCAGCTCACCACCCAGACTAGCTGTCACCGGGGAGCTGTTTTTT.

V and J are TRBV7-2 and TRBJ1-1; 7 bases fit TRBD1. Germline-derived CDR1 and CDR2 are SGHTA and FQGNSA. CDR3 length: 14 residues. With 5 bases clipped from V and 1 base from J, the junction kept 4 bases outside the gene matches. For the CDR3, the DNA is TGTGCCAGCAGCCAAGGGGGCGGGAACACTGAAGCTTTCTTT. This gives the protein CASSQGGGNTEAFF.

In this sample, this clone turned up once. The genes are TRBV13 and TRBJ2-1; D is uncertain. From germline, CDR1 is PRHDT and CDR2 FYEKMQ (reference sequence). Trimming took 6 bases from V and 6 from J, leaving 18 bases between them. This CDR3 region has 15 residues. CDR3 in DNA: TGTGCCAGCAGACAATCGCGGAACCCTAGCAATGAGCAGTTCTTC. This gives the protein CASRQSRNPSNEQFF.

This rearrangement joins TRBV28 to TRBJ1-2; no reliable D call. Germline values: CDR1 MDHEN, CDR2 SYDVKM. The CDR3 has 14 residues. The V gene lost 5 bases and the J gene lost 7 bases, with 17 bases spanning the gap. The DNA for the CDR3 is TGTGCCAGCAGTCAGCACAGCTTTCCCCTTGGCTACACCTTC. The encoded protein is CASSQHSFPLGYTF.

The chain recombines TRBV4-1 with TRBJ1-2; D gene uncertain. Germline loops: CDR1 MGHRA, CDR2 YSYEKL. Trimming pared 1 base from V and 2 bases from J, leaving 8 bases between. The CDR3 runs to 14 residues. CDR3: CASSQALGNYGYTF. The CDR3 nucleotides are TGCGCCAGCAGCCAAGCACTGGGAAACTATGGCTACACCTTC.

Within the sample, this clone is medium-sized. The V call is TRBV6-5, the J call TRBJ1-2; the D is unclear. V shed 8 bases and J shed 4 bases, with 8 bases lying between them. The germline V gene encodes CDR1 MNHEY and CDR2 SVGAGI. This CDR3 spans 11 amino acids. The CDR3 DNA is TGTGCCAGCCTTTCGCCCTATGGCTACACCTTC. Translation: CASLSPYGYTF.

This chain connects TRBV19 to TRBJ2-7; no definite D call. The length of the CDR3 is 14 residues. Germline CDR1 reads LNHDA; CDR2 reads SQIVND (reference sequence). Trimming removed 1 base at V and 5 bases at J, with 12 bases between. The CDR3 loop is CASSIGFLLNEQYF. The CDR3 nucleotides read TGTGCCAGTAGTATAGGTTTCCTTCTGAACGAGCAGTACTTC.

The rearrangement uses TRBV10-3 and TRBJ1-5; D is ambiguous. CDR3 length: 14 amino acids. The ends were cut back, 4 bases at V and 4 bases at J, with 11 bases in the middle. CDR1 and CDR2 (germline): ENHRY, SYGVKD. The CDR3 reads CAISAVRMNQPQHF. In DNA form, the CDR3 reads TGTGCCATCAGTGCTGTCAGGATGAATCAGCCCCAGCATTTT.

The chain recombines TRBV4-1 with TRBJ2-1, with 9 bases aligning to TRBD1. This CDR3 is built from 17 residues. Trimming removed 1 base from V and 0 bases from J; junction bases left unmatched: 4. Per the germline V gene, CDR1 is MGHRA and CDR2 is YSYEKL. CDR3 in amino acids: CASSQARGQGSYNEQFF. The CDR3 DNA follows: TGCGCCAGCAGCCAAGCTAGGGGACAGGGCTCCTACAATGAGCAGTTCTTC.

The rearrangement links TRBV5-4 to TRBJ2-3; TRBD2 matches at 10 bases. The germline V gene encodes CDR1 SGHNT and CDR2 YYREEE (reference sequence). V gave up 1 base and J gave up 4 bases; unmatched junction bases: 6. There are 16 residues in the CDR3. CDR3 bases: TGTGCCAGCAGCTTGCGCCTAGCGGGAGCGGCAGATACGCAGTATTTT. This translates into CASSLRLAGAADTQYF.

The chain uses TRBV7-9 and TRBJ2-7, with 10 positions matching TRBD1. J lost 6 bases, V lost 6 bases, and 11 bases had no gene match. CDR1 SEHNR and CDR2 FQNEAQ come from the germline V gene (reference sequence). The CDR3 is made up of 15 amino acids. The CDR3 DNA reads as TGTGCCAGCAGTAACACCGGGACAGGGGTTTCCGAGCAGTACTTC. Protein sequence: CASSNTGTGVSEQYF.

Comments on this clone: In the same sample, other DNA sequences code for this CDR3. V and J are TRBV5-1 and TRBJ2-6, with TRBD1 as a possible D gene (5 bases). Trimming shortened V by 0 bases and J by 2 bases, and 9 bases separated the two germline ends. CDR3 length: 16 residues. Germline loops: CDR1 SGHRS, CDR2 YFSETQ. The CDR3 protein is CASSLEAGTGANVLTF. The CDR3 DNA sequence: TGCGCCAGCAGCTTGGAGGCAGGGACTGGGGCCAACGTCCTGACTTTC.

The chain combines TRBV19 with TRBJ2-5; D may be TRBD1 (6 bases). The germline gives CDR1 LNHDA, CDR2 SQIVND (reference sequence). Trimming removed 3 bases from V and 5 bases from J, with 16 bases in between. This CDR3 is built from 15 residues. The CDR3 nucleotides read TGTGCCAGTAGTATTTCGGGACAATGGGGGGAGACCCAGTACTTC. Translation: CASSISGQWGETQYF.

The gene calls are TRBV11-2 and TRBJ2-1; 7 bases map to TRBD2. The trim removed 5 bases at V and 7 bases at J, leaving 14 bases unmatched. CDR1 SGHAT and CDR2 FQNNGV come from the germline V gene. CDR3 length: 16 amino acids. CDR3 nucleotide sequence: TGTGCCAGCAGCCCACGGGGTGAGCGGGGAAGAAATGAGCAGTTCTTC. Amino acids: CASSPRGERGRNEQFF.

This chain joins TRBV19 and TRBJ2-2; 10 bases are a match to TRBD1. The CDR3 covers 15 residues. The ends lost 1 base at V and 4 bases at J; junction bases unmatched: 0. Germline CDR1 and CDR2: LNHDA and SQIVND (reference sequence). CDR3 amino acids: CASSIGDRGTGELFF. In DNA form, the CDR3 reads TGTGCCAGTAGTATAGGGGACAGGGGCACCGGGGAGCTGTTTTTT.

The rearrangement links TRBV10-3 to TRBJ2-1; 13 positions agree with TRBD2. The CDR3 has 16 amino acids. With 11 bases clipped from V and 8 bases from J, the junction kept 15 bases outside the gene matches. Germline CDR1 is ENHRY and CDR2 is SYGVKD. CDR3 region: CASTGTSGTPGDEQFF. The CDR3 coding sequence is TGTGCCTCAACCGGGACTAGCGGGACCCCCGGGGATGAGCAGTTCTTC.